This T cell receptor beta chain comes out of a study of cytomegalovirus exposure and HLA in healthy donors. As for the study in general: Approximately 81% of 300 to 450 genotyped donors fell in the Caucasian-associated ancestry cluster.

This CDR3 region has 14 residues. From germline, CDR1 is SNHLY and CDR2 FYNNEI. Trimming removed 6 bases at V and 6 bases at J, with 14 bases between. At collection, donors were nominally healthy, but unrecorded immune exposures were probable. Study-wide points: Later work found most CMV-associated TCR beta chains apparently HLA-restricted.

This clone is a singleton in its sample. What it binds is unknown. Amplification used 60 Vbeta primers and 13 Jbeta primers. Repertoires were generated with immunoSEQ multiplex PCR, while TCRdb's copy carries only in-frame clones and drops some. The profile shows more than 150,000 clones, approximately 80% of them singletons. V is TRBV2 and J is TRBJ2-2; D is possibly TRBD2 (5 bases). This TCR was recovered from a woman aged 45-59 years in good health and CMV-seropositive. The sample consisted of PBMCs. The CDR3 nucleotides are TGTGCCAGCAGGGGAGAGGTTACAGCCGGGGAGCTGTTTTTT. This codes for CASRGEVTAGELFF.